Below, 8 T cell receptor beta chains from the same sample are listed, as sequenced in a study of T cell responses to AZD1222 COVID-19 vaccine. The protocol was immunoSEQ multiplex PCR, while the TCRdb copy is restricted to in-frame clones and leaves out a portion. The table shows about 140,000 clones, with around 90% occurring only once. The sequences come from peripheral blood, collected on day 0 of AZD1222 vaccination. These receptors were obtained from an adult in good health.

In DNA, the CDR3 is TGTGCCAGCAGCCACCCTCATCCAGTCGCAGAAAAACTGTTTTTT. Translation: CASSHPHPVAEKLFF. V usage is TRBV7-8 and J usage is TRBJ1-4; D unclear. The germline V gene has CDR1 SGHVS and CDR2 FQNEAQ. The CDR3 is 15 residues long. V lost 5 bases, J lost 8 bases, and 18 bases lay in between.

The rearrangement joins TRBV5-5 to TRBJ1-2; 7 bases match TRBD1. V was clipped by 4 bases and J by 2 bases; unmatched bases: 5. CDR3 length equals 14 residues. In germline, CDR1 is SGHKS, CDR2 YYEKEE (reference sequence). Here the CDR3 reads CASSLTTGNYGYTF. DNA of the CDR3: TGTGCCAGCAGCCTTACGACAGGGAACTATGGCTACACCTTC.

The chain has TRBV3-1 (or the pseudogene TRBV3-2) and TRBJ1-1, with 7 bases matching TRBD1. CDR3 size: 12 residues. Germline V gene data show CDR1 as LGHDT and CDR2 as YNNKEL (reference sequence). Unmatched junction bases numbered 4, after V lost 4 bases and J lost 8 bases. The CDR3 sequence is CASSLRQGEAFF. CDR3 nucleotide sequence: TGTGCCAGCAGCCTCAGACAGGGAGAAGCTTTCTTT.

The chain combines TRBV5-6 with TRBJ2-5; tentative D call: TRBD1 (5 bases). The V and J ends lost 0 bases and 1 base respectively, with 13 bases between them. Germline loops: CDR1 SGHDT, CDR2 YYEEEE. The CDR3 loop spans 16 amino acids. Here the CDR3 reads CASSLGGRTPQETQYF. The CDR3 region has the DNA TGTGCCAGCAGCTTGGGGGGTCGGACACCCCAAGAGACCCAGTACTTC.

V usage is TRBV20-1 and J usage is TRBJ1-5; TRBD1 aligns across 12 bases. The CDR3 is made up of 17 amino acids. The germline V gene encodes CDR1 DFQATT and CDR2 SNEGSKA (reference sequence). V was clipped by 3 bases and J by 2 bases; unmatched bases: 8. The CDR3 DNA follows: TGCAGTGCTAGTACGGGACAGGGGGCTCCGGGCAATCAGCCCCAGCATTTT. As protein: CSASTGQGAPGNQPQHF.

The V gene is TRBV6-1, the J gene TRBJ2-7; D remains ambiguous. CDR3 size: 14 residues. The germline gives CDR1 MNHNS, CDR2 SASEGT. V was pared by 3 bases and J by 1 base, with 10 bases between. The CDR3 spells CASSETGGSYEQYF. For the CDR3, the DNA is TGTGCCAGCAGTGAGACGGGCGGATCCTACGAGCAGTACTTC.

This chain joins TRBV7-2 and TRBJ2-1, with 7 positions matching TRBD1. Trimming at V came to 1 base and at J to 7 bases, leaving 4 bases not matched to a gene. The length of the CDR3 is 14 residues. Germline CDR1 SGHTA, CDR2 FQGNSA. CDR3 amino acids: CASSLEIRGNEQFF. The CDR3 DNA reads as TGTGCCAGCAGCTTAGAAATCAGGGGGAATGAGCAGTTCTTC.

The chain recombines TRBV27 with TRBJ2-1, with 8 bases lining up with TRBD1. The CDR3 has 16 residues. The germline V gene has CDR1 MNHEY and CDR2 SMNVEV (reference sequence). The V gene end was trimmed by 3 bases and the J gene end by 7 bases; junction bases not matched to a gene: 11. Here the CDR3 DNA reads TGTGCCAGCAGTTTTGGACAGGGAGGTCCAGGTAATGAGCAGTTCTTC. Amino acids: CASSFGQGGPGNEQFF.